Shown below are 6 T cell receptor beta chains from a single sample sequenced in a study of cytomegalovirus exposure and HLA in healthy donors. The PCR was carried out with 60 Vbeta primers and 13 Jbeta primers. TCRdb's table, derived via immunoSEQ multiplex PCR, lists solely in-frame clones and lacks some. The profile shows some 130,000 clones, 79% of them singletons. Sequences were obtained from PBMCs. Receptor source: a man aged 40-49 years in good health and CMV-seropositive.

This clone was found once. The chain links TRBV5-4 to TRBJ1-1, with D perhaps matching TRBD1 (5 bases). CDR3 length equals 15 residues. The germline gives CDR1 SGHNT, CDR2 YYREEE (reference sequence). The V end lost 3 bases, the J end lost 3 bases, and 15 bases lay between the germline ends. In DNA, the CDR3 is TGTGCCAGCAGCTCCACCTTGGGGGGACACACTGAAGCTTTCTTT. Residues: CASSSTLGGHTEAFF.

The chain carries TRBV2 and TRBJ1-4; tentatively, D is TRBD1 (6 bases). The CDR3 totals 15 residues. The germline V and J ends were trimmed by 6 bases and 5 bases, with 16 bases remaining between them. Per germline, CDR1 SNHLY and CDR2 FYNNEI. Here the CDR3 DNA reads TGTGCCAGCAGCGCGACGGGGGGCCGGAATGAAAAACTGTTTTTT. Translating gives CASSATGGRNEKLFF.

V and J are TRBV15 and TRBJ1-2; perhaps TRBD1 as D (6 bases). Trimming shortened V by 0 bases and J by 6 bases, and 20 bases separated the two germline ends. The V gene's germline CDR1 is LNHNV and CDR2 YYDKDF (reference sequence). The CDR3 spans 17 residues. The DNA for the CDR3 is TGTGCCACCAGCAGAGACGACGGACAGCCATATCGGGATGGCTACACCTTC. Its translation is CATSRDDGQPYRDGYTF.

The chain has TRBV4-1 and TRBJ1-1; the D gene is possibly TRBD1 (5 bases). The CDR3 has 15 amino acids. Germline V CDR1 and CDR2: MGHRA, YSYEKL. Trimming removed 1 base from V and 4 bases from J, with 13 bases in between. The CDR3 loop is CASSQVQGVATEAFF. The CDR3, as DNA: TGCGCCAGCAGCCAAGTTCAAGGGGTGGCCACTGAAGCTTTCTTT.

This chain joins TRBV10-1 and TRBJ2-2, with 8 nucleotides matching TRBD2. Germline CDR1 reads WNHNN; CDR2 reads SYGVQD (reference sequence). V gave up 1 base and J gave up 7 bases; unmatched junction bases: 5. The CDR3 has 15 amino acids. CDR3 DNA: TGCGCCAGCAGTGAGTACAGCGGGAGCTTCGGGGAGCTGTTTTTT. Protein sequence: CASSEYSGSFGELFF.

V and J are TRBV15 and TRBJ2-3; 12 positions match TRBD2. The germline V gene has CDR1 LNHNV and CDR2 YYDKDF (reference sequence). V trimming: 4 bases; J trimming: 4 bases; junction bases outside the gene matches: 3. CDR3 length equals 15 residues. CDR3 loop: CATSTLAGGSDTQYF. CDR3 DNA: TGTGCCACCAGCACACTAGCGGGAGGCTCAGATACGCAGTATTTT.